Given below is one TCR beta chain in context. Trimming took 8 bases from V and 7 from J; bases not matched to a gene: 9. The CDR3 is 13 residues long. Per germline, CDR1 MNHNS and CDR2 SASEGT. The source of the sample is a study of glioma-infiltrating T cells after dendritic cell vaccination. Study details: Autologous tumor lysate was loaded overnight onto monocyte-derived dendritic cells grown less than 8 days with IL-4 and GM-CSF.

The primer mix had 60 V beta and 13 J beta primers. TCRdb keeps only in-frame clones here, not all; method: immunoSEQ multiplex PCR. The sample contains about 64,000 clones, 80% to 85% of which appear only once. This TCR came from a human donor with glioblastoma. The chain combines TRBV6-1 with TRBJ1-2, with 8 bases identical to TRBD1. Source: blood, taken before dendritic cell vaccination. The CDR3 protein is CASVGQGLSGYTF. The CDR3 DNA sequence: TGTGCCAGCGTTGGACAGGGACTATCTGGCTACACCTTC.